Below are 10 T cell receptor beta chains sequenced from a single sample in a study of T cells after yellow fever vaccination. TCRdb itself ran the 5' RACE reads through MiXCR, one entry per CDR3 protein. The table has 500,000 to 550,000 distinct CDR3 sequences, less than 25% seen once. Sequenced here: PBMCs, sampled about 20 days after the first yellow fever vaccination. Receptors were obtained from a man aged 18 to 30 who received the YFV17D yellow fever vaccine.

The rearrangement joins TRBV7-6 to TRBJ2-5, with 16 positions matching TRBD2. Germline CDR1 is SGHVS and CDR2 is FNYEAQ. This CDR3 region has 16 residues. V gave up 8 bases and J gave up 2 bases; unmatched junction bases: 5. The CDR3 loop is CASGTSGGAGQETQYF. The DNA for the CDR3 is TGTGCCAGCGGGACTAGCGGGGGGGCCGGACAAGAGACCCAGTACTTC.

The rearrangement links TRBV9 to TRBJ2-2, with TRBD2 matching 12 bases. The CDR3 covers 19 residues. Germline CDR1 is SGDLS and CDR2 is YYNGEE. V shed 2 bases and J 4 bases; nucleotides not matched to a gene: 12. The CDR3 sequence is CASSVSSGGALRGTGELFF. The CDR3 coding sequence is TGTGCCAGCAGCGTTTCTAGCGGGGGGGCCCTGCGGGGCACCGGGGAGCTGTTTTTT.

This clonotype showed up many times. The chain employs TRBV11-2 and TRBJ2-5, with TRBD2 matching over 8 bases. J lost 2 bases, V lost 6 bases, and 8 bases had no gene match. Looked up from germline, CDR1 is SGHAT and CDR2 is FQNNGV. This CDR3 comprises 15 residues. In DNA form, the CDR3 reads TGTGCCAGCAGTCTTCCTAGCGGGCCACAAGAGACCCAGTACTTC. Amino acids: CASSLPSGPQETQYF.

This clonotype has only a few counts. This chain joins TRBV27 and TRBJ2-4; the D gene is possibly TRBD1 (5 bases). The CDR3 has 13 amino acids. Trimming shortened V by 8 bases and J by 1 base, and 9 bases separated the two germline ends. Germline-derived CDR1 and CDR2 are MNHEY and SMNVEV (reference sequence). This chain's CDR3 is CASGYRAKNIQYF. The CDR3 region has the DNA TGTGCCAGCGGCTACAGGGCCAAAAACATTCAGTACTTC.

V gene TRBV12-3 or TRBV12-4 combines with J gene TRBJ2-7; no firm D call. CDR3 length: 13 residues. Trimming pared 4 bases from V and 0 bases from J, leaving 7 bases between. CDR3 region: CASSYISSYEQYF. The DNA of the CDR3 is TGTGCCAGCAGTTATATTAGCTCCTACGAGCAGTACTTC.

The genes are TRBV20-1 and TRBJ2-7; perhaps TRBD2 as D (6 bases). With 4 bases removed from V and 3 bases from J, the gap between germline ends came to 13 bases. This CDR3 has 13 amino acids. From germline, CDR1 is DFQATT and CDR2 SNEGSKA (reference sequence). Written as DNA, the CDR3 is TGCAGTGCTACCTCGACTAGTTTCTACGAGCAGTACTTC. It is translated as CSATSTSFYEQYF.

This clonotype has more than one count but fewer than ten. The chain combines TRBV20-1 with TRBJ2-1, with no clear D. This CDR3 is 13 amino acids long. Per germline, CDR1 DFQATT and CDR2 SNEGSKA (reference sequence). The V end was cut by 3 bases, the J end by 2 bases, with 8 bases between. CDR3 sequence reads: CSASRAAYNEQFF. The CDR3 nucleotides are TGCAGTGCTAGTAGGGCAGCCTACAATGAGCAGTTCTTC.

This clonotype was observed many times. The DNA of the CDR3 is TGTGCCAGCAGCCAAGATAATGGAGGCCCCAATGAGCAGTTCTTC. Its translation is CASSQDNGGPNEQFF. This chain links TRBV4-2 with TRBJ2-1, with D possibly matching TRBD2 (5 bases). CDR3 length equals 15 residues. Germline V CDR1 and CDR2: LGHNA, YNFKEQ. V was cut by 0 bases and J by 6 bases, with 12 bases left in between.

This clonotype was seen a handful of times. The rearrangement joins TRBV18 to TRBJ1-1; D unclear. The CDR3 spans 14 residues. Germline-derived CDR1 and CDR2 are KGHSH and LQKENI. V was clipped by 5 bases and J by 2 bases, with 12 bases between them. CDR3 in DNA: TGTGCCAGCTCAAATAAACTGGGAAACACTGAAGCTTTCTTT. It is translated as CASSNKLGNTEAFF.

The chain combines TRBV10-3 with TRBJ2-2; 9 nucleotides align to TRBD1. The CDR3 is made up of 17 amino acids. CDR1 and CDR2 from the germline V gene are ENHRY and SYGVKD. J was trimmed by 6 bases and V by 6 bases; bases with no gene match: 14. The CDR3 coding sequence is TGTGCCATCAGAACCGTCCCCGGGACAGGGATGGCCGGGGAGCTGTTTTTT. Protein: CAIRTVPGTGMAGELFF.